This record covers a single T cell receptor beta chain. The record originates from a study of molecular identifiers for immune sequencing clone quantification. TCRdb processed the PCR reads anew with MiXCR; each CDR3 protein has one entry. The sample records about 65,000 distinct CDR3 sequences, 18% being singletons. The CDR3 spans 15 residues. The V end lost 2 bases, the J end lost 1 base, and 11 bases lay between the germline ends. Germline V gene data show CDR1 as LNHDA and CDR2 as SQIVND (reference sequence). The chain joins TRBV19 to TRBJ1-1; perhaps TRBD1 as D (5 bases). The source is a human donor in good health. Some libraries in this study had Jurkat cell RNA spiked in. Sequencing was carried out using naive CD8+ T cells from blood, with Jurkat cell RNA spiked in. Subset indicated: FACS-sorted CD8+CD4-CCR7+CD45RA+ naive T cells. This CDR3 reads CASSISGLGNTEAFF. CDR3 nucleotide sequence: TGTGCCAGTAGTATATCAGGGCTGGGGAACACTGAAGCTTTCTTT.